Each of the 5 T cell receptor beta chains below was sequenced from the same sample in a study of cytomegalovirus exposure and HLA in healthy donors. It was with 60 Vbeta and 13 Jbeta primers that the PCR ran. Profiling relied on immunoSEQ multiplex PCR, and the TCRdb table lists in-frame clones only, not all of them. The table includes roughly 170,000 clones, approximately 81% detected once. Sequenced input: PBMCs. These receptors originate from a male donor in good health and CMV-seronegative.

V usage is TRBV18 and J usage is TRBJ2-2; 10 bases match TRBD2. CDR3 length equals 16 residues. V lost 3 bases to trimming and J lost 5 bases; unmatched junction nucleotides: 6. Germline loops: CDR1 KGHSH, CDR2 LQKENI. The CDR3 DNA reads TGTGCCAGCTCACCGGCTAGCGGGAGTCGAACCGGGGAGCTGTTTTTT. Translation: CASSPASGSRTGELFF.

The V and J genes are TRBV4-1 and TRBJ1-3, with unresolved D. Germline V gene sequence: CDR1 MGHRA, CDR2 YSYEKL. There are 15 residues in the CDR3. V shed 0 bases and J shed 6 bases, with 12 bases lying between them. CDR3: CASSQDPGVENTIYF. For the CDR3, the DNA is TGCGCCAGCAGCCAAGATCCCGGGGTTGAAAACACCATATATTTT.

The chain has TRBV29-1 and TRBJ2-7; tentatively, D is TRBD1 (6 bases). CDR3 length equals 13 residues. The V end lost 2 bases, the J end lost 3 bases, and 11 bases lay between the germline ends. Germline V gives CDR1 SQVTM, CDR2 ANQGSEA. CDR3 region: CSVEITGLYEQYF. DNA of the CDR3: TGCAGCGTTGAAATAACAGGGCTCTACGAGCAGTACTTC.

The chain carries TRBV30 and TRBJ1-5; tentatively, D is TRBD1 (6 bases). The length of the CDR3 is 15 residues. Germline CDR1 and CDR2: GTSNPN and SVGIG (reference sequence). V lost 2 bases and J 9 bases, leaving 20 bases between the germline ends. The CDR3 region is CAWSTYGGLKLPQHF. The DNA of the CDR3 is TGTGCCTGGAGTACCTACGGGGGGCTTAAGTTGCCCCAGCATTTT.

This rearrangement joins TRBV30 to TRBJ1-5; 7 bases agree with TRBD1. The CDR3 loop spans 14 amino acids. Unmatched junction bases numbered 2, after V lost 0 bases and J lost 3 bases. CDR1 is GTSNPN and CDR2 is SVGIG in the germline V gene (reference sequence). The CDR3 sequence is CAWSVGQHNQPQHF. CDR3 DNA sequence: TGTGCCTGGAGTGTGGGACAGCACAATCAGCCCCAGCATTTT.